This T cell receptor (beta chain) appears in the sequencing data of a study of blood T cells in healthy people across ages. Study conclusions and caveats: Any changes in expanded clonotypes were possibly confounded, as donor CMV status remained unknown. The recorded TCR beta diversity per million T cells decreased in a roughly linear manner with age.

With regard to this clonotype: Antigen specificity is unknown.

The CDR3 sequence is 18 residues long. CDR1 and CDR2 (germline): ENHRY, SYGVKD. Trimming shortened V by 2 bases and J by 0 bases, and 18 bases separated the two germline ends. Using a J-beta primer mix together with a sample-barcoded 5' primer, a second PCR was run for about 6 to 11 cycles. A minimum of 2.5 million CDR3-containing paired-end reads was obtained for each sample. TCRdb ran MiXCR on the 5' RACE reads and lists one entry per CDR3 protein. The sample holds approximately 800,000 distinct CDR3 sequences, less than 80% seen once. The V and J genes are TRBV10-3 and TRBJ2-3; D unclear. The specimen sequenced was blood. This receptor was taken from a man aged 25 to 45 in good health. For the CDR3, the DNA is TGTGCCATCAGTGAGACCCTTCTCATCGTCACTAGCACAGATACGCAGTATTTT. Translating gives CAISETLLIVTSTDTQYF.